The present TCR beta chain was sequenced within a study of OX40 agonist ivuxolimab in advanced cancers. Overall study: Three dose-escalation patients had partial responses: one with hepatocellular carcinoma and two with cutaneous melanoma.

V trimming: 0 bases; J trimming: 5 bases; junction bases outside the gene matches: 5. From germline, CDR1 is LNHDA and CDR2 SQIVND (reference sequence). The CDR3 is made up of 15 amino acids. Sequencing was performed with immunoSEQ multiplex PCR; in TCRdb, only in-frame clones are kept and a portion is missing. The table has 42,000 or so clones, 82% seen once. This clone has just one count. The chain recombines TRBV19 with TRBJ1-1; 8 bases are a match to TRBD1. The specimen was CD4+ or CD8+ T cells sorted from blood, collected in a trial of the OX40 agonist ivuxolimab. This clonotype originated in an adult with an advanced solid tumor such as melanoma, head and neck, liver or kidney cancer. CDR3 DNA sequence: TGTGCCAGTAGTATAGACGGACAGGGTGGGACTGAAGCTTTCTTT. It encodes CASSIDGQGGTEAFF.